The sample holds many counts of the clone carrying this T cell receptor (beta chain). Its antigen is currently unknown. These data belong to a study of molecular identifiers for immune sequencing clone quantification. TCRdb passed the PCR reads through MiXCR, listing each CDR3 protein once. The sample contains approximately 60,000 distinct CDR3 sequences, around 19% of which appear only once. The CD8+CD4-CCR7+CD45RA+ phenotype defined the sorted naive CD8 T cells. Notes on the study in general: Because of identical TCR molecules sharing a barcode, sizes of highly expanded clones could be underestimated. Clonotypes surpassing 20 RNA copies contained over 99% of effector molecules, versus under 1% in naive cells.

V was clipped by 8 bases and J by 3 bases; unmatched bases: 2. Germline CDR1 SGHVS, CDR2 FQNEAQ. The CDR3 runs 12 residues. The gene calls are TRBV7-8 and TRBJ2-7, with 9 bases identical to TRBD2. The sample consisted of naive CD8+ T cells from blood, with Jurkat cell RNA spiked in. Subset described: FACS-sorted CD8+CD4-CCR7+CD45RA+ naive T cells. This sequence originates from a human donor in good health. Some libraries in this study had Jurkat cell RNA spiked in. The CDR3 sequence: CASRGGDYEQYF. The CDR3, as DNA: TGTGCCAGCCGCGGGGGGGACTACGAGCAGTACTTC.